The 7 T cell receptor beta chains presented below share a single source sample, sequenced in a study of T cell responses to AZD1222 COVID-19 vaccine (dated by TCRdb to about 2021). The library was made by the immunoSEQ multiplex PCR assay. Here the immuneACCESS table is served through TCRdb, limited to in-frame sequences with V and J called. Missing clones are a known gap in these copies; in checked studies unresolved V genes cover under half, and the rest lacks a known reason. This sample has around 78,000 clones in its table, and almost 90% of those were observed once. The ten largest clones represent approximately 1.4% of the sample. Sample time point, as interpreted from the label and publication: about 28 days (+/-7) after the second vaccine dose. This specimen consisted of peripheral blood, obtained 28 days after the second AZD1222 dose. The source of these receptors is an adult who received the AZD1222 COVID-19 vaccine.

V gene TRBV6-5 combines with J gene TRBJ1-1; D gene uncertain. Trimming removed 2 bases at V and 1 base at J, with 11 bases between. The germline V gene encodes CDR1 MNHEY and CDR2 SVGAGI. This CDR3 comprises 15 residues. CDR3 protein: CASSYAGRANTEAFF. Here the CDR3 DNA reads TGTGCCAGCAGTTACGCCGGACGGGCGAACACTGAAGCTTTCTTT.

Turning to this clone: This same CDR3 is encoded by further DNA sequences in the sample. J is TRBJ1-5 and V is TRBV5-6; D might be TRBD1 (5 bases). The CDR3 has 15 residues. Germline-derived CDR1 and CDR2 are SGHDT and YYEEEE. Trimming shortened V by 0 bases and J by 3 bases, and 10 bases separated the two germline ends. CDR3 in DNA: TGTGCCAGCAGCTTGGGTCCGGGACCCAATCAGCCCCAGCATTTT. This codes for CASSLGPGPNQPQHF.

The chain couples TRBV6-5 to TRBJ2-7; 7 bases match TRBD1. From germline, CDR1 is MNHEY and CDR2 SVGAGI. The J segment lost 0 bases and the V segment lost 8 bases, leaving 4 bases of the junction unmatched. This CDR3 region has 13 residues. The CDR3 sequence: CASYRQGSYEQYF. In nucleotides, the CDR3 is TGTGCCAGCTACCGACAGGGCTCCTACGAGCAGTACTTC.

The rearrangement uses TRBV5-4 and TRBJ2-6, with D tentatively TRBD2 (5 bases). The CDR3 runs 15 residues. Looked up from germline, CDR1 is SGHNT and CDR2 is YYREEE (reference sequence). Between the trimmed V and J ends, which lost 0 bases and 2 bases, there was a span of 6 bases. DNA of the CDR3: TGTGCCAGCAGCTTGGCGGGGACTGGGGCCAACGTCCTGACTTTC. Translated: CASSLAGTGANVLTF.

A word on this clone: Relative to the germline gene, one junction end is altered; a read error may explain this. This chain links TRBV7-6 with TRBJ2-7; D is tentatively TRBD1 or TRBD2 (6 bases each). Germline CDR1 and CDR2: SGHVS and FNYEAQ. CDR3 length equals 15 residues. For the CDR3, the DNA is TGTGCCAGCAGCGTAGCAGGGGACTTCTCCTACGAGCAGTACTTC. Its translation is CASSVAGDFSYEQYF.

This sequence joins TRBV6-5 and TRBJ1-2; 9 bases are a match to TRBD1. The CDR3 has 13 residues. With 6 bases clipped from V and 5 bases from J, the junction kept 4 bases outside the gene matches. CDR1 and CDR2 (germline): MNHEY, SVGAGI. Here the CDR3 DNA reads TGTGCCAGCAGATTGGACAGGGGTTATGGCTACACCTTC. Its protein is CASRLDRGYGYTF.

The chain is built from TRBV18 and TRBJ2-3; 9 bases are shared with TRBD2. The germline CDR1 and CDR2 sequences are KGHSH and LQKENI. The trim removed 1 base at V and 1 base at J, leaving 3 bases unmatched. CDR3 size: 16 residues. CDR3 sequence (DNA): TGTGCCAGCTCACCACAGGCTAGCGGGGGCACAGATACGCAGTATTTT. The encoded protein is CASSPQASGGTDTQYF.